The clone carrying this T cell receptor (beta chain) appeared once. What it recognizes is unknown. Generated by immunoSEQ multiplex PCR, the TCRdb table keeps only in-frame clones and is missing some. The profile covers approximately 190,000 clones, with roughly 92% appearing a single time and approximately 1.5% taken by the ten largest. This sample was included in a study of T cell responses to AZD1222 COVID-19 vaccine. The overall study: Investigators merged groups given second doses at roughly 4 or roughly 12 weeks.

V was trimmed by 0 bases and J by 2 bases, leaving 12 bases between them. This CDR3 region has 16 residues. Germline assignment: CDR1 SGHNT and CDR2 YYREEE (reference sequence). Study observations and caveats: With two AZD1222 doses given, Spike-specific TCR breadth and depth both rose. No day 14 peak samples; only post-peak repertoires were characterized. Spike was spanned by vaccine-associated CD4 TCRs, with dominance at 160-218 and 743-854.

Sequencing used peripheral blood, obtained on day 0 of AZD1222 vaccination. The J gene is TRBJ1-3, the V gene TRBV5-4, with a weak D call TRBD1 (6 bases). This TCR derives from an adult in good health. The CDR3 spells CASSLEGGRPGNTIYF. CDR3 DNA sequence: TGTGCCAGCAGCTTGGAAGGGGGTCGCCCTGGAAACACCATATATTTT.